These T cell receptor beta chains were read from a single sample in a study of T cells after yellow fever vaccination. MiXCR, run by TCRdb on the 5' RACE reads, gives a single entry per CDR3 protein. Here the sample spans hundreds of thousands of distinct CDR3 sequences, less than 20% being singletons. The material was PBMCs, obtained 15 days after the yellow fever booster vaccination. These receptor sequences come from a man aged 30 to 39 who received the YFV17D yellow fever vaccine. Each CDR3 is given with its conserved first and last residue. The order of the fields is J gene, clone size, D gene, V gene, CDR3 protein, CDR3 DNA. D genes are given only for firm matches. Only some rows state a clone size, as once, few, many or a class for expanded clones.

J: TRBJ2-4; size: few; D: .; V: TRBV3-1; CDR3: CASSQDLEGPKNIQYF; DNA: TGTGCCAGCAGCCAAGACTTGGAGGGGCCCAAAAACATTCAGTACTTC
J: TRBJ2-4; size: .; D: TRBD2; V: TRBV7-2; CDR3: CASSLATGGRNIQYF; DNA: TGTGCCAGCAGCTTAGCGACGGGGGGGAGAAACATTCAGTACTTC
J: TRBJ2-2; size: .; D: .; V: TRBV9; CDR3: CASSVATGAASVNTGELFF; DNA: TGTGCCAGCAGCGTAGCAACGGGGGCCGCTAGCGTGAACACCGGGGAGCTGTTTTTT
J: TRBJ2-7; size: few; D: TRBD1; V: TRBV15; CDR3: CATSSQGAYEQYF; DNA: TGTGCCACCAGCAGCCAGGGGGCCTACGAGCAGTACTTC
J: TRBJ2-1; size: few; D: .; V: TRBV7-2; CDR3: CASSQPQNWEQFF; DNA: TGTGCCAGCAGCCAACCACAGAATTGGGAGCAGTTCTTC
J: TRBJ2-5; size: few; D: .; V: TRBV5-5; CDR3: CASTRRAGEGETQYF; DNA: TGTGCCAGCACCCGTCGGGCAGGGGAAGGAGAGACCCAGTACTTC
J: TRBJ2-4; size: few; D: TRBD1; V: TRBV29-1; CDR3: CSAWERSGGSIQYF; DNA: TGCAGCGCCTGGGAGCGGTCAGGGGGCAGCATTCAGTACTTC
J: TRBJ1-2; size: .; D: TRBD1; V: TRBV12-3/TRBV12-4; CDR3: CASSGDRASGYGYTF; DNA: TGTGCCAGCAGTGGGGACAGGGCCTCTGGCTATGGCTACACCTTC
J: TRBJ2-1; size: .; D: TRBD2; V: TRBV3-1; CDR3: CASSQTRTSLGNEQFF; DNA: TGTGCCAGCAGCCAAACCCGGACTAGCTTGGGCAATGAGCAGTTCTTC
J: TRBJ2-7; size: .; D: TRBD2; V: TRBV14; CDR3: CASSPRLASEQYF; DNA: TGTGCCAGCAGCCCGCGACTAGCCTCTGAGCAGTACTTC